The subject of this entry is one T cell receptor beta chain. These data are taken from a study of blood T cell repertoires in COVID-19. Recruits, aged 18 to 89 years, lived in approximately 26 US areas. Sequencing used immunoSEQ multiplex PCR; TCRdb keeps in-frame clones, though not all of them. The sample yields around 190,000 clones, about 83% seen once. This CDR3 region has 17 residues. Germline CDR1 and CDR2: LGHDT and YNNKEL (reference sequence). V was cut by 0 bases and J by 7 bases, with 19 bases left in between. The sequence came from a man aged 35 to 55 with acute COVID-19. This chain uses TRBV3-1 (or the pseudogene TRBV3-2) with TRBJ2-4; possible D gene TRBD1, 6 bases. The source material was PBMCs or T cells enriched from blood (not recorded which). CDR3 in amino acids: CASSQEGAPQRRNIQYF. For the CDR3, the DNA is TGTGCCAGCAGCCAAGAGGGGGCCCCACAGCGGAGGAACATTCAGTACTTC.